The clone carrying this T cell receptor (beta chain) occurred a few times. Its antigen remains unidentified. CD45RO-negative, CCR7-selected cells formed the naive CD8 fraction, which excluded terminally differentiated effector memory CD45RA+ cells. Within Nashville, Tennessee resided all donors, each a Caucasian adult. Assay used: immunoSEQ multiplex PCR; TCRdb lists only in-frame clones, some missing. The profile shows approximately 2,200,000 clones, 90% to 95% of them singletons. These data are taken from a study of shared clonotypes between healthy human individuals. Study-wide context: Two women and a few men aged 18 to 49 served as donors.

The CDR3 covers 14 residues. With 2 bases clipped from V and 0 bases from J, the junction kept 1 base outside the gene matches. Germline CDR1 MNHEY, CDR2 SMNVEV (reference sequence). Study-wide findings and caveats: Incompleteness in sorted-subset sequencing, despite large depth, was shown by rarefaction. Shared clonotypes across all four donors exceeded non-shared ones in generation probability.

The clonotype originates from a man between 18 and 29 years old in good health. Some clones in this sample may be carry-over from other donors' samples. The V gene is TRBV27, the J gene TRBJ2-7, with 7 bases identical to TRBD1. Sequences were obtained from naive CD8+ T cells from PBMCs. The CDR3 protein is CASSLGDSSYEQYF. The CDR3 DNA sequence: TGTGCCAGCAGTTTAGGGGACAGCTCCTACGAGCAGTACTTC.